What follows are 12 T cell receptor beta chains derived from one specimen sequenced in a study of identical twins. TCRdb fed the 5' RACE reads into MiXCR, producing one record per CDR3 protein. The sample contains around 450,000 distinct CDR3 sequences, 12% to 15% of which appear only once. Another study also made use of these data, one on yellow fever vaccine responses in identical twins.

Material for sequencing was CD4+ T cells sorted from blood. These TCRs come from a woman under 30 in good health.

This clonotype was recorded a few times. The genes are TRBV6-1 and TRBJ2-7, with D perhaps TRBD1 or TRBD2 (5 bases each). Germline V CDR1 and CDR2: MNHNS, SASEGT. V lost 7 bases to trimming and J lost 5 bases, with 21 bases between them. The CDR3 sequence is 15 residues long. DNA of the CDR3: TGTGCCAGCACCCACCTTTCGGCAGGGACGGACGAGCAGTACTTC. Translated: CASTHLSAGTDEQYF.

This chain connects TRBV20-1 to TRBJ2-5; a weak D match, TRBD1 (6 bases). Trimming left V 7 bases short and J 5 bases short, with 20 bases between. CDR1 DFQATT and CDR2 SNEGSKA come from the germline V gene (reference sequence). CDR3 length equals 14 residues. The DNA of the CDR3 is TGCAGTGTCGATAGCAGGGGTGATCCGGAGACCCAGTACTTC. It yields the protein CSVDSRGDPETQYF.

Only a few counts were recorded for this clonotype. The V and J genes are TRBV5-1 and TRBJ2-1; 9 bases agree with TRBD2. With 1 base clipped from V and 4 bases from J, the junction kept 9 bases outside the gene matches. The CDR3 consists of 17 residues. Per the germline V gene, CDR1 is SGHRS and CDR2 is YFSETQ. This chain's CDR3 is CASSLRSSGVRYNEQFF. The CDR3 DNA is TGCGCCAGCAGCTTGCGGTCTAGCGGGGTGAGATACAATGAGCAGTTCTTC.

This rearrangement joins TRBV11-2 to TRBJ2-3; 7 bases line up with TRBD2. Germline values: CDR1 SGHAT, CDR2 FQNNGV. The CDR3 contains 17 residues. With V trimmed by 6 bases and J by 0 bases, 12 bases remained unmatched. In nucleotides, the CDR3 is TGTGCCAGCAGGTCTTGGGGGGGGGAGCTAAGCACAGATACGCAGTATTTT. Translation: CASRSWGGELSTDTQYF.

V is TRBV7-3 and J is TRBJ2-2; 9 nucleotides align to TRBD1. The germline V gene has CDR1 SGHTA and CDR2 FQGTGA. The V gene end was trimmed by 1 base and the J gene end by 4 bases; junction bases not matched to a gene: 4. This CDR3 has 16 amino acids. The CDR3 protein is CASSLNSGQGTGELFF. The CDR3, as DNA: TGTGCCAGCAGCTTAAACTCGGGACAGGGCACCGGGGAGCTGTTTTTT.

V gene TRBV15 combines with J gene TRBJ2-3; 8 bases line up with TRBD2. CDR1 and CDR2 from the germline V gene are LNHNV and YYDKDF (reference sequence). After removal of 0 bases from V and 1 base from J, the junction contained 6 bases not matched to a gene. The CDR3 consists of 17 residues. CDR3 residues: CATSRDLSGGGTDTQYF. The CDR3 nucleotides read TGTGCCACCAGCAGAGATCTCTCGGGGGGGGGCACAGATACGCAGTATTTT.

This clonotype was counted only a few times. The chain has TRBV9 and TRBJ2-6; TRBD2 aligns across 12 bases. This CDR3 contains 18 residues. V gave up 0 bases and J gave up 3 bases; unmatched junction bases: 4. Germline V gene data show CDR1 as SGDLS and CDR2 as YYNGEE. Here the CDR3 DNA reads TGTGCCAGCAGCGTAGGACTAGCGGGAGCTAGTGGGGCCAACGTCCTGACTTTC. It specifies CASSVGLAGASGANVLTF.

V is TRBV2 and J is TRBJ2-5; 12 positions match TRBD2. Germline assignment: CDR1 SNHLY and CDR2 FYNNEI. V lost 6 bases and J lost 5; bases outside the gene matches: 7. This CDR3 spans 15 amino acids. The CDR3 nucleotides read TGTGCCAGCAGAGAGAGGACTAGCGGGGATGAGACCCAGTACTTC. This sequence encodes CASRERTSGDETQYF. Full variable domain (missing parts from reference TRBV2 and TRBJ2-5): EPEVTQTPSHQVTQMGQEVILRCVPISNHLYFYWYRQILGQKVEFLVSFYNNEISEKSEIFDDQFSVERPDGSNFTLKIRSTKLEDSAMYFCASRERTSGDETQYFGPGTRLLVL.

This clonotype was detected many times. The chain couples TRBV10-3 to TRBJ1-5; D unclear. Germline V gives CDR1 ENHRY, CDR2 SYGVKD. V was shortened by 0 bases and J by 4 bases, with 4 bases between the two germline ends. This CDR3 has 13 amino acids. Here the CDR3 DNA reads TGTGCCATCAGTGAGTCACCTAATCAGCCCCAGCATTTT. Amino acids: CAISESPNQPQHF.

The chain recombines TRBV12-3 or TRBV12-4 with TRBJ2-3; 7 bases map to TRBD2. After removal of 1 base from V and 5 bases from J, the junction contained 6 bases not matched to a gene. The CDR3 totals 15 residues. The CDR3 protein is CASSLGAGRGDTQYF. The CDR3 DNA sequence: TGTGCCAGCAGTTTAGGGGCAGGGAGGGGAGATACGCAGTATTTT.

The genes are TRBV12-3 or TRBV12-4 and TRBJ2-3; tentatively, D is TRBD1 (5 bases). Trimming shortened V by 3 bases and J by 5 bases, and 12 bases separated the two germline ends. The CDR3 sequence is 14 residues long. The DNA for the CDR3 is TGTGCCAGCAGTTTCAGGGCGGAGCGAGATACGCAGTATTTT. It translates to CASSFRAERDTQYF.

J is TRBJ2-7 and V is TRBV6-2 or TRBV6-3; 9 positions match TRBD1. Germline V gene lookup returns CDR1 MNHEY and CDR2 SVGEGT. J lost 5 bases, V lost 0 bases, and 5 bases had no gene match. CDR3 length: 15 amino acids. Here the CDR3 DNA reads TGTGCCAGCAGTTACTCTGGGGACAGGGACCACGAGCAGTACTTC. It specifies CASSYSGDRDHEQYF.